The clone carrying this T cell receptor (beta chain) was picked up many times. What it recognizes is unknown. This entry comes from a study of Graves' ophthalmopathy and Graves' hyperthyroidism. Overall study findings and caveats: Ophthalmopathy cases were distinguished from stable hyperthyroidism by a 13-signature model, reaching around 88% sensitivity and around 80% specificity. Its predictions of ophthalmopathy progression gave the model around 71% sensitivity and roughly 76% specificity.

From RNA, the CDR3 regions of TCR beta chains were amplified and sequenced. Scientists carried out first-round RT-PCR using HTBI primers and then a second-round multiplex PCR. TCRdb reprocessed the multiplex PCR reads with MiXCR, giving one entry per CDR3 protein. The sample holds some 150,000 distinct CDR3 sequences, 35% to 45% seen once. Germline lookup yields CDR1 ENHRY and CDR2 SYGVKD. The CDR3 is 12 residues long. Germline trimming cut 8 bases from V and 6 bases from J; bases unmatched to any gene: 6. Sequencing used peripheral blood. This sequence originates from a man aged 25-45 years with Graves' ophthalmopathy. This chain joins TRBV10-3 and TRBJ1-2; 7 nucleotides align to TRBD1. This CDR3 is CAIYEGQHGYTF. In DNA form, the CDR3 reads TGTGCCATCTACGAGGGACAGCATGGCTACACCTTC.